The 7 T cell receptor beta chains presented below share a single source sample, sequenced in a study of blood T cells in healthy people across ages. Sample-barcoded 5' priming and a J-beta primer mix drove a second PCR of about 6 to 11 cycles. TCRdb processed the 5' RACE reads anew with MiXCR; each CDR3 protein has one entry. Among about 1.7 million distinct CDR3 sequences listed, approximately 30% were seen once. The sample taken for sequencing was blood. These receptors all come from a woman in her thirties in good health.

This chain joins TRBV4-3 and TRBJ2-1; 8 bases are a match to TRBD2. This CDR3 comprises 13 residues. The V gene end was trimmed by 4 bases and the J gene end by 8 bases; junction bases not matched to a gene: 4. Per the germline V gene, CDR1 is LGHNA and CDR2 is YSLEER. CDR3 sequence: CASSRLARDEQFF. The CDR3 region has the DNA TGCGCCAGCAGCCGACTAGCGCGAGATGAGCAGTTCTTC.

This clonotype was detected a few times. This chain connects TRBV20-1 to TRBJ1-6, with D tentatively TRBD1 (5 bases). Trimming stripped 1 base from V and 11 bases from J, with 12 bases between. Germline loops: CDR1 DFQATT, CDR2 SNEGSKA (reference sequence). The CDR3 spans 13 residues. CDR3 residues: CSARVDRNTPLHF. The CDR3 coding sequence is TGCAGTGCTAGAGTTGACAGAAACACACCCCTCCACTTT.

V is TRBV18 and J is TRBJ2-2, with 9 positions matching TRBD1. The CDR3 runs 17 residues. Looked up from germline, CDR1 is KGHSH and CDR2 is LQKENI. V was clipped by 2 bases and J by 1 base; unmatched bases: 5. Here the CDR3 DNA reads TGTGCCAGCTCACCATGGCCGGGACAGGGGAACACCGGGGAGCTGTTTTTT. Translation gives CASSPWPGQGNTGELFF.

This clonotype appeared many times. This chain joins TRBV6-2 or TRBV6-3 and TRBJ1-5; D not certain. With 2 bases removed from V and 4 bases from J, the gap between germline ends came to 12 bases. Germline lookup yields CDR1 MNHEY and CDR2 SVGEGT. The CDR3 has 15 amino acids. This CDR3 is CASSYTRASNQPQHF. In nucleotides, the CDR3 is TGTGCCAGCAGTTACACCCGGGCTTCGAATCAGCCCCAGCATTTT.

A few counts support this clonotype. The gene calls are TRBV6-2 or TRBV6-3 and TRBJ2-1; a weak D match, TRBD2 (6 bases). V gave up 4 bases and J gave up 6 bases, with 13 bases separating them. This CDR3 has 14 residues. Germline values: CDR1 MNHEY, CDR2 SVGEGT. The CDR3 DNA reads TGTGCCAGCAGTTTCGGCGGGACCGCCAATGAGCAGTTCTTC. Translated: CASSFGGTANEQFF.

The CDR3: CASSGQGALYEQYF. DNA for the CDR3: TGTGCCAGCAGTGGACAGGGGGCCCTCTACGAGCAGTACTTC. The rearrangement uses TRBV6-1 and TRBJ2-7; 10 bases map to TRBD1. V lost 4 bases, J lost 3 bases, and 3 bases stayed unmatched. Germline CDR1 reads MNHNS; CDR2 reads SASEGT. The CDR3 extends over 14 amino acids.

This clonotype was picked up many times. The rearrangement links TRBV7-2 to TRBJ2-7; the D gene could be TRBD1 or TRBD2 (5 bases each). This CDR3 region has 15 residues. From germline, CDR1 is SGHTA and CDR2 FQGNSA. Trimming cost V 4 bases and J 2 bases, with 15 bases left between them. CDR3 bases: TGTGCCAGCAGCTCCGGGACCCAGGAAGCCTACGAGCAGTACTTC. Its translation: CASSSGTQEAYEQYF.